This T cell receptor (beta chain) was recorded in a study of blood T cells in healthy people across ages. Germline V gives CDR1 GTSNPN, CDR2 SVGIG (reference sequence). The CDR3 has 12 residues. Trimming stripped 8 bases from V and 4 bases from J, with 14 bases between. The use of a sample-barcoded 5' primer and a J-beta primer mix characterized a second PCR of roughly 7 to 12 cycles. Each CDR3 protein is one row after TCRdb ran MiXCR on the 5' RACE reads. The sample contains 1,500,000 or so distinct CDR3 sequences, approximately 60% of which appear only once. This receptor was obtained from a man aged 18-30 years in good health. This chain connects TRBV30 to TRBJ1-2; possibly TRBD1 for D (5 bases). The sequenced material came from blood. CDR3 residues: CAATGLTYGYTF. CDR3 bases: TGTGCCGCAACGGGGCTTACCTATGGCTACACCTTC.